The 8 T cell receptor beta chains presented below share a single source sample, sequenced in a study of blood T cell repertoires in COVID-19. Generated by immunoSEQ multiplex PCR, the TCRdb table keeps only in-frame clones and is missing some. The sample gives about 240,000 clones, under 85% of which show up once; roughly 5% is in the top ten. The specimen was peripheral blood. These receptors came from a human donor in a cohort sampled during active COVID-19.

This clone was picked up one time. This sequence joins TRBV6-6 and TRBJ1-4; 9 bases are shared with TRBD1. The germline gives CDR1 MNHNY, CDR2 SVGAGI (reference sequence). The CDR3 is 16 amino acids. V lost 2 bases to trimming and J lost 1 base; unmatched junction nucleotides: 2. This CDR3 is CASSYNRGQTNEKLFF. The CDR3 DNA reads TGTGCCAGCAGTTACAACAGGGGGCAAACTAATGAAAAACTGTTTTTT.

CDR3 sequence: CASSPQTGSYEQYF. CDR3 nucleotide sequence: TGTGCCAGCTCACCTCAGACAGGGTCCTACGAGCAGTACTTC. The rearrangement joins TRBV18 to TRBJ2-7; TRBD1 aligns across 7 bases. The CDR3 has 14 residues. Germline CDR1 is KGHSH and CDR2 is LQKENI. V shed 3 bases and J 1 base; nucleotides not matched to a gene: 3.

The CDR3 here is CASSLGGTANYGYTF. In nucleotides, the CDR3 is TGTGCCAGCAGCTTGGGGGGGACAGCGAACTATGGCTACACCTTC. J is TRBJ1-2 and V is TRBV5-8, with 7 bases aligning to TRBD1. The germline gives CDR1 SGHTS, CDR2 YDEGEE. The length of the CDR3 is 15 residues. After removal of 0 bases from V and 2 bases from J, the junction contained 4 bases not matched to a gene.

V and J are TRBV13 and TRBJ2-1; D ambiguous. Germline CDR1 and CDR2: PRHDT and FYEKMQ (reference sequence). Trimming pared 2 bases from V and 0 bases from J, leaving 11 bases between. The CDR3 loop spans 16 amino acids. CDR3: CASSLFTGSSYNEQFF. The CDR3 DNA sequence: TGTGCCAGCAGCTTATTCACGGGTAGCTCCTACAATGAGCAGTTCTTC.

This rearrangement joins TRBV3-1 (or the pseudogene TRBV3-2) to TRBJ2-5, with 7 bases aligning to TRBD1. CDR1 is LGHDT, CDR2 YNNKEL, per germline (reference sequence). The CDR3 is 14 amino acids. V dropped 0 bases and J dropped 5; count of bases not matched to a gene: 3. DNA for the CDR3: TGTGCCAGCAGCCAAGATAACAGGGGCGAGACCCAGTACTTC. Translation: CASSQDNRGETQYF.

V gene TRBV5-8 combines with J gene TRBJ2-1, with TRBD1 matching 9 bases. Germline V gene sequence: CDR1 SGHTS, CDR2 YDEGEE. J gave up 9 bases and V 4 bases, and 11 bases lay outside the gene matches. The CDR3 has 15 residues. The DNA of the CDR3 is TGTGCCAGCAGCGGCAACCGGGACAGGGTTCGTGAGCAGTTCTTC. This encodes CASSGNRDRVREQFF.

V and J are TRBV27 and TRBJ2-6; 9 positions match TRBD1. The CDR3 is 19 residues long. CDR1 is MNHEY, CDR2 SMNVEV, per germline (reference sequence). J lost 1 base, V lost 5 bases, and 12 bases had no gene match. The CDR3, as DNA: TGTGCCAGCAGTCTCTCGGGGGGACAGGGTATGTCTGGGGCCAACGTCCTGACTTTC. This gives the protein CASSLSGGQGMSGANVLTF.

The chain carries TRBV19 and TRBJ1-2; TRBD1 matches at 12 bases. Germline CDR1 LNHDA, CDR2 SQIVND (reference sequence). CDR3 length: 15 amino acids. V was pared by 3 bases and J by 8 bases, with 7 bases of the junction left unmatched. The CDR3 protein is CASSIGTGGARGYTF. The CDR3 DNA sequence: TGTGCCAGTAGTATCGGGACAGGGGGCGCCCGGGGCTACACCTTC.